The 5 T cell receptor beta chains in this list originate from one sample, sequenced in a study of Ad26.COV2.S vaccination and SARS-CoV-2 variants (dated by TCRdb to 2020 to 2023). The sample's treatment or condition label, decoded: about 20 received Ad26.COV2.S at low or high dose, single or two shots; about 5 received placebo; per-sample allocation not given. Repertoires of vaccine and placebo recipients were sequenced from samples taken on day 63 after the first injection. The library was prepared using the immunoSEQ multiplex PCR assay. In TCRdb, the immuneACCESS table is reduced to in-frame sequences with V and J assigned. These tables do not hold every clone; where another copy was compared, an unresolved V gene accounts for under half, and the others remain unexplained. Recorded for this sample are around 420,000 clones; roughly 90% of them occurred a single time. The ten largest account for about 4% of the sample.

Sequenced here: peripheral blood, sampled in a trial of Ad26.COV2.S vaccine versus placebo. Every receptor here comes from a person between 18 and 65 years old who received the Ad26.COV2.S COVID-19 vaccine or a placebo.

V usage is TRBV7-2 and J usage is TRBJ1-1; 7 bases align to TRBD1. CDR1 and CDR2 (germline): SGHTA, FQGNSA. V lost 5 bases and J lost 1; bases outside the gene matches: 7. This CDR3 spans 15 amino acids. DNA for the CDR3: TGTGCCAGCAGCCCACAGGGGTTCGGGAACACTGAAGCTTTCTTT. This sequence encodes CASSPQGFGNTEAFF.

The chain carries TRBV5-4 and TRBJ2-7; possibly TRBD2 for D (5 bases). The CDR3 extends over 15 amino acids. Germline values: CDR1 SGHNT, CDR2 YYREEE (reference sequence). The ends were cut back, 4 bases at V and 0 bases at J, with 14 bases in the middle. The CDR3 is CASSPDYLSSYEQYF. CDR3 DNA: TGTGCCAGCAGCCCCGACTACCTCAGCTCCTACGAGCAGTACTTC.

The V and J genes are TRBV2 and TRBJ1-5; TRBD1 is a possible D gene (6 bases). The CDR3 is 14 residues long. V was pared by 11 bases and J by 4 bases, with 18 bases between. Germline assignment: CDR1 SNHLY and CDR2 FYNNEI. The CDR3 DNA is TGTGCCGGGCGATATGGGGGCAGTAATCAGCCCCAGCATTTT. Its translation is CAGRYGGSNQPQHF.

The chain is built from TRBV4-1 and TRBJ2-1, with D tentatively TRBD2 (6 bases). V was cut by 3 bases and J by 9 bases, with 21 bases left in between. Germline loops: CDR1 MGHRA, CDR2 YSYEKL. This CDR3 has 16 residues. Here the CDR3 DNA reads TGCGCCAGCAGCCAGCGGGACCCAGTTCCCCCTTTTGAGCAGTTCTTC. This codes for CASSQRDPVPPFEQFF.

The chain combines TRBV10-3 with TRBJ2-7; 7 nucleotides match TRBD1. V lost 3 bases to trimming and J lost 4 bases; unmatched junction nucleotides: 3. CDR3 length: 13 amino acids. Germline CDR1 is ENHRY and CDR2 is SYGVKD. DNA for the CDR3: TGTGCCATCAGTGACAGGGGGATTTACGAGCAGTACTTC. Translated, it gives CAISDRGIYEQYF.